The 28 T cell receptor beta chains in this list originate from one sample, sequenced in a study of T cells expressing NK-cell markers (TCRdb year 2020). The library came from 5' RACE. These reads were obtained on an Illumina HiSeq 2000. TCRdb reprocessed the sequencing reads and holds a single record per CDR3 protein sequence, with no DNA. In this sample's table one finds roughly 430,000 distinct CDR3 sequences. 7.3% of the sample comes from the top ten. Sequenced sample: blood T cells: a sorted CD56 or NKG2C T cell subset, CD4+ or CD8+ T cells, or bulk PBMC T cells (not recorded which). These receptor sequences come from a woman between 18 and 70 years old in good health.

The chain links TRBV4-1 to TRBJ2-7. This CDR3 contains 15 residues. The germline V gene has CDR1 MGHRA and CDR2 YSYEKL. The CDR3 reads CASSQDWIPTYEQYF.

The CDR3 loop reads CASSLGTSRADTQYF. V usage is TRBV5-1 and J usage is TRBJ2-3; the D call from TCRdb, TRBD2, cannot be confirmed without DNA. Germline CDR1 is SGHRS and CDR2 is YFSETQ. The CDR3 contains 15 residues.

CDR3 in amino acids: CASSDNQRGTYNEQFF. This chain links TRBV6-1 with TRBJ2-1; the D call from TCRdb, TRBD2, cannot be confirmed without DNA. There are 16 residues in the CDR3. The germline gives CDR1 MNHNS, CDR2 SASEGT.

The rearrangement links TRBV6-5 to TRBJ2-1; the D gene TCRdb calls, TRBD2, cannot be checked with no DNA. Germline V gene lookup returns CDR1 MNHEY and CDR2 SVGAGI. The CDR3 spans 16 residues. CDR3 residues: CASSYSGQENRGEQFF.

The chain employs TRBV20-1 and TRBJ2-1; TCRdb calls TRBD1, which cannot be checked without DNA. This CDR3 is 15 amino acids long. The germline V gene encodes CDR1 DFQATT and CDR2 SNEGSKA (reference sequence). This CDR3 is CSARDTGGLYNEQFF.

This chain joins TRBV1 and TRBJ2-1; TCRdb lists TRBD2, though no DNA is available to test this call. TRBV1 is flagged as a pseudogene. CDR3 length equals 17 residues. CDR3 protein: CTSSHRVKRDPYNEQFF.

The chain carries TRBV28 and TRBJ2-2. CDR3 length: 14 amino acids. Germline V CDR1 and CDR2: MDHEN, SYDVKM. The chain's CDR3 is CASSQAVNTGELFF.

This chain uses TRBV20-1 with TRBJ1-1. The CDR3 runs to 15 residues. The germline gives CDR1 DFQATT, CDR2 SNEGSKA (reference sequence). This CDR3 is CSARDSRRVNTEAFF.

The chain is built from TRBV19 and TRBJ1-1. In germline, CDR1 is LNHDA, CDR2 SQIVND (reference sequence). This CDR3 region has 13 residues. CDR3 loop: CASSISGNTEAFF.

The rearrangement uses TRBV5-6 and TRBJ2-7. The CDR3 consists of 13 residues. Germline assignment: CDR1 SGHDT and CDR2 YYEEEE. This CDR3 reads CASAATSSYEQYF.

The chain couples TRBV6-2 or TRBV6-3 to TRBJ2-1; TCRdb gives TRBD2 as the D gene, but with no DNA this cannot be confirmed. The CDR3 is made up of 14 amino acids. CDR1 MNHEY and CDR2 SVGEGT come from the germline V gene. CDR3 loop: CASSPLAAYNEQFF.

The CDR3 loop is CASTRAAGGPAGELFF. This sequence joins TRBV3-1 and TRBJ2-2; TCRdb returns TRBD2, unconfirmable since there is no DNA. The CDR3 is 16 amino acids. Germline CDR1 and CDR2: LGHDT and YNNKEL (reference sequence).

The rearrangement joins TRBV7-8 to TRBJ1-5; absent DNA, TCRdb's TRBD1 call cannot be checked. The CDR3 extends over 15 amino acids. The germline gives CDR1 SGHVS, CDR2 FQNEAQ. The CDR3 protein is CASSSGQGAGQPQHF.

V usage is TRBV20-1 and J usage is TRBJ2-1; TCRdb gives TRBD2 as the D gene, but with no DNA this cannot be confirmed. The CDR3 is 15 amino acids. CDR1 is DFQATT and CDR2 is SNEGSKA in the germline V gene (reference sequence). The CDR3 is CSASGTSGTYNEQFF.

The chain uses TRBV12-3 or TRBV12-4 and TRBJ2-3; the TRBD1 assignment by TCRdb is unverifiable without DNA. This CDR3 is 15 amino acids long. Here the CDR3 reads CASTLGGGAVDTQYF.

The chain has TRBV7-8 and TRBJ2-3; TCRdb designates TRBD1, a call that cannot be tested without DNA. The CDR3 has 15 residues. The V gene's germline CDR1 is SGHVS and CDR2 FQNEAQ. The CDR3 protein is CASRSGGVITDTQYF.

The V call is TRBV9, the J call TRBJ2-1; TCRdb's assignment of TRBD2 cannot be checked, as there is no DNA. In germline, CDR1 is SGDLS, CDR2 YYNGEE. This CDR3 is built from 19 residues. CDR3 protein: CASSVAGLAGGSSYNEQFF.

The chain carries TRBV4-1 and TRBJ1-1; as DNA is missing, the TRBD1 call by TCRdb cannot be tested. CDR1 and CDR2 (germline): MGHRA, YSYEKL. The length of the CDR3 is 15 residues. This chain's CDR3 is CASSQGQDRGAEAFF.

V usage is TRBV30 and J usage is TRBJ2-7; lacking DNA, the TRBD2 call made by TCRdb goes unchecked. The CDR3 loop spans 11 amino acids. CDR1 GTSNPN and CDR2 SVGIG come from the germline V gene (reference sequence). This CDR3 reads CAWTLAAEQYF.

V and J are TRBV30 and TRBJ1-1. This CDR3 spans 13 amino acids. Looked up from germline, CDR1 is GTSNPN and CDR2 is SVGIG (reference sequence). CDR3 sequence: CAWSVGPLGSAFF.

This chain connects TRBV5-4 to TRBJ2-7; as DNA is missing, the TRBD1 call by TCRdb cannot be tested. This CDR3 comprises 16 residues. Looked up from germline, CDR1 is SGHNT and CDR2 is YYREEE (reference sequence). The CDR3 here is CASSLDGTGGLKEQYF.

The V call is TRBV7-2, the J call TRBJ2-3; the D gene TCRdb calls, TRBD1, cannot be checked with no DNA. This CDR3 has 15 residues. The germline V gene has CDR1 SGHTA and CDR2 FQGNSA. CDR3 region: CASSYRTGERDAQYF.

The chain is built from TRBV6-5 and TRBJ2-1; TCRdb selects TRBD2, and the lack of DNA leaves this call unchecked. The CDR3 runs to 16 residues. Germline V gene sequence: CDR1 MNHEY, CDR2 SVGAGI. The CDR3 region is CASSYSNAGASNEQFF.

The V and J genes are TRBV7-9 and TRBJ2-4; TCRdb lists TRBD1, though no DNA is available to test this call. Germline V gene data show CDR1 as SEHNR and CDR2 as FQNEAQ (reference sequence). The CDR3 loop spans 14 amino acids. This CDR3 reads CASSWDRDKNIQYF.

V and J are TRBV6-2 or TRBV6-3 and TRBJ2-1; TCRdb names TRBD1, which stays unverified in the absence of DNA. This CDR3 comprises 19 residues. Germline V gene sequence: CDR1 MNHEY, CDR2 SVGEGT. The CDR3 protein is CASSPRITGGRFKYNEQFF.

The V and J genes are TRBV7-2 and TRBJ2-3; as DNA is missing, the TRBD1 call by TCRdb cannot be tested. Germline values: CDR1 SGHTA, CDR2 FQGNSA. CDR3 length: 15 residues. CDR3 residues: CASSLSGRGGDTQYF.

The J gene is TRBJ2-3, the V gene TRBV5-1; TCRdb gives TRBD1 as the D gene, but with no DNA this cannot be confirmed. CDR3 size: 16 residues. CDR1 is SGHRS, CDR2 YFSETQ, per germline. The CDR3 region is CASSLGLTGSTDTQYF.

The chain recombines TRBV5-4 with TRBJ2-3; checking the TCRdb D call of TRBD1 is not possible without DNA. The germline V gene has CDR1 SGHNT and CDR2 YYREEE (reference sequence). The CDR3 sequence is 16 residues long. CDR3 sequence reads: CASSPPGGRAADTQYF.